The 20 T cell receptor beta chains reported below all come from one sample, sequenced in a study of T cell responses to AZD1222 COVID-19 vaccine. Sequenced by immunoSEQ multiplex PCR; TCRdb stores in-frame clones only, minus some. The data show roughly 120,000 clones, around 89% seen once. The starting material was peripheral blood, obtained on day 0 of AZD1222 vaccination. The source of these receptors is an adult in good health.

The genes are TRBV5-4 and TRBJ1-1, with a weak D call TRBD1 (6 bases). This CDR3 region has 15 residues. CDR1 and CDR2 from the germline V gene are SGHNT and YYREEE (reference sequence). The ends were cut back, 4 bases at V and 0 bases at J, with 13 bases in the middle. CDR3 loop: CASSTWTAMNTEAFF. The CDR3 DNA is TGTGCCAGCAGCACATGGACAGCGATGAACACTGAAGCTTTCTTT.

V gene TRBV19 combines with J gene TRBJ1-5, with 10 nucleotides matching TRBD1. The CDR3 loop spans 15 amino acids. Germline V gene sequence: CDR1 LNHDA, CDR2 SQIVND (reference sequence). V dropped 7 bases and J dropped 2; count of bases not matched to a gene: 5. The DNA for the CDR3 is TGTGCCAGTACTAAGACAGGGGGCGGCAATCAGCCCCAGCATTTT. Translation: CASTKTGGGNQPQHF.

The CDR3 sequence is CASGQWRLANYGYTF. The DNA for the CDR3 is TGTGCCAGTGGACAGTGGAGGTTAGCTAACTATGGCTACACCTTC. V and J are TRBV28 and TRBJ1-2, with a weak D call TRBD1 (6 bases). V was shortened by 9 bases and J by 0 bases, with 17 bases between the two germline ends. The germline CDR1 and CDR2 sequences are MDHEN and SYDVKM. CDR3 length: 15 residues.

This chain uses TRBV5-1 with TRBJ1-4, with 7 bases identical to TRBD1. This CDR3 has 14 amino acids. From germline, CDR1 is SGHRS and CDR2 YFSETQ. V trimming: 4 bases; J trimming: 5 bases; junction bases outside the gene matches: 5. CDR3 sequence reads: CASSIGTENEKLFF. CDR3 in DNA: TGCGCCAGCAGCATAGGGACAGAAAATGAAAAACTGTTTTTT.

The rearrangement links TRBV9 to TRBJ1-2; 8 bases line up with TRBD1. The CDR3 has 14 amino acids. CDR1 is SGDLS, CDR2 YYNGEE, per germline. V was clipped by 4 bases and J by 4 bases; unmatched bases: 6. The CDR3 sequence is CASSSGDRGYGYTF. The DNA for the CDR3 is TGTGCCAGCAGCTCCGGAGACAGGGGCTATGGCTACACCTTC.

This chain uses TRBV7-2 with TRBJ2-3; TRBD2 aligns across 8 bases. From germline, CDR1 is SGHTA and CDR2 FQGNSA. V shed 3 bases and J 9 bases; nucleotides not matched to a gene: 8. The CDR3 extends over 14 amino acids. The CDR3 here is CASSFGGGWDTQYF. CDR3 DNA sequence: TGTGCCAGCAGCTTTGGCGGGGGGTGGGACACGCAGTATTTT.

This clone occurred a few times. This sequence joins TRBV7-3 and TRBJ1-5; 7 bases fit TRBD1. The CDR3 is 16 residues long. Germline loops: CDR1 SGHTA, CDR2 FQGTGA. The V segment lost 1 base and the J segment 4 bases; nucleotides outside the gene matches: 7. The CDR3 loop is CASSLNGWTGNQPQHF. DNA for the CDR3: TGTGCCAGCAGCTTAAACGGGTGGACAGGTAATCAGCCCCAGCATTTT.

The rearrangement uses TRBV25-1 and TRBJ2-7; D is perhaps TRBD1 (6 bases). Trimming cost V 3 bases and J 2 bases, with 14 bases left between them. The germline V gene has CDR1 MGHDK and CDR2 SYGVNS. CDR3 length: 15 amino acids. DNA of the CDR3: TGTGCCAGCAGTGACCCCGGGACAAAAACCTACGAGCAGTACTTC. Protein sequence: CASSDPGTKTYEQYF.

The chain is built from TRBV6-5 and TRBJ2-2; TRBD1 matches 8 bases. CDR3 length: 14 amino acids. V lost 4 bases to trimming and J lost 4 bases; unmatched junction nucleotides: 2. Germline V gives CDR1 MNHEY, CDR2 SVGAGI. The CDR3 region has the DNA TGTGCCAGCAGTTTACAGGGGGTCACCGGGGAGCTGTTTTTT. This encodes CASSLQGVTGELFF.

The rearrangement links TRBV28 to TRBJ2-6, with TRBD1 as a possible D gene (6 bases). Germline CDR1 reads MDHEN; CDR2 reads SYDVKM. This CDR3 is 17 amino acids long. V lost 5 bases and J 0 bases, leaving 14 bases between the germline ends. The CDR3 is CASSPSTGSSGANVLTF. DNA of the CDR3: TGTGCCAGCAGTCCCTCGACAGGTAGCTCTGGGGCCAACGTCCTGACTTTC.

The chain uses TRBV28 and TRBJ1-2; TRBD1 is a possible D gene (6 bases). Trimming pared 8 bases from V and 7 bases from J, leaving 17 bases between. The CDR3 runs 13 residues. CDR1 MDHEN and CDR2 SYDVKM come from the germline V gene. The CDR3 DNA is TGTGCCAGCTTTTCCCACACAGGGATTGGCTACACCTTC. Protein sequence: CASFSHTGIGYTF.

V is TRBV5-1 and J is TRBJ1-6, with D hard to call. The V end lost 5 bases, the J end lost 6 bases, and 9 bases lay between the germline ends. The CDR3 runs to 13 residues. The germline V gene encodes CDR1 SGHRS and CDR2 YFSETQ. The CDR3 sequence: CASSPLSNSPLHF. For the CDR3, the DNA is TGCGCCAGCAGTCCACTCTCTAATTCACCCCTCCACTTT.

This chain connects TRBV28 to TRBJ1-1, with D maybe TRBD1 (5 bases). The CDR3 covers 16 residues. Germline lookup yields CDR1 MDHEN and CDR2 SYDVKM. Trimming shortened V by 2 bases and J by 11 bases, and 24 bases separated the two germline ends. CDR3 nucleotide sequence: TGTGCCAGCAGTTTAGGGGGGAACAACTACCAAGAAGGGGCTTTCTTT. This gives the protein CASSLGGNNYQEGAFF.

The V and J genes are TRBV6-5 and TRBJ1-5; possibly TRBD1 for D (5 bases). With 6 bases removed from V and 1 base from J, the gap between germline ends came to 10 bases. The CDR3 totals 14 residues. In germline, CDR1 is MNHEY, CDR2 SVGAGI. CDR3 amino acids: CASRPEGSNQPQHF. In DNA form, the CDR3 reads TGTGCCAGCAGACCCGAGGGGAGCAATCAGCCCCAGCATTTT.

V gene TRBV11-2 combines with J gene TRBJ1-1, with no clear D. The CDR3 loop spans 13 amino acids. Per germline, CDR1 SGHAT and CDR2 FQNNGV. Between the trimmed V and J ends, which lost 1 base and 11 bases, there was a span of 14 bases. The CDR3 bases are TGTGCCAGCAGCTTAGGAACCCAGGTAAAGGCTTTCTTT. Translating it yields CASSLGTQVKAFF.

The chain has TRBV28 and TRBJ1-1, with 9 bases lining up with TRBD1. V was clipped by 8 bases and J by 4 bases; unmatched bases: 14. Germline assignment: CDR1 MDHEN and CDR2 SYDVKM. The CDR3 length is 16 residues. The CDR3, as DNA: TGTGCCAGCGGGGAGGGGGACAGGGCCAGTAGCACTGAAGCTTTCTTT. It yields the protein CASGEGDRASSTEAFF.

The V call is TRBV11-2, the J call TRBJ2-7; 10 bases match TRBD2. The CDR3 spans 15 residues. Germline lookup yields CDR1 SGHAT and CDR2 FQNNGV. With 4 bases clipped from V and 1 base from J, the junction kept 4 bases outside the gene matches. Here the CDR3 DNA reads TGTGCCAGCAGCTCAAGCGGGGGGGGATCCTACGAGCAGTACTTC. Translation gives CASSSSGGGSYEQYF.

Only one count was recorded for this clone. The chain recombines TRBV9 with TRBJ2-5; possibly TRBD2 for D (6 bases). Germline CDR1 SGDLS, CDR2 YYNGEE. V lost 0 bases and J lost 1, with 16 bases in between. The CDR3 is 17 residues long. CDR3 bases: TGTGCCAGCAGCGTAGCTAGCGCAGGGAGGCTCCAAGAGACCCAGTACTTC. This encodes CASSVASAGRLQETQYF.

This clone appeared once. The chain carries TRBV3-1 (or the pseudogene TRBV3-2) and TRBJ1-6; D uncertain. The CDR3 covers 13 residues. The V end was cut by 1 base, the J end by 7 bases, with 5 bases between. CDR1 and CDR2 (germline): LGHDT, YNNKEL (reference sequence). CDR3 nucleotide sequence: TGTGCCAGCAGCCAAGGTACAAATTCACCCCTCCACTTT. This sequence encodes CASSQGTNSPLHF.

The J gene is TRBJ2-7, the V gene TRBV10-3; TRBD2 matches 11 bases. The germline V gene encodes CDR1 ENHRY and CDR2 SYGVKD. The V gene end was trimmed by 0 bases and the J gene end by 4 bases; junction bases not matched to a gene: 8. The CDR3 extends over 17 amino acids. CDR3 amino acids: CAISESSWLAGGYEQYF. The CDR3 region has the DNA TGTGCCATCAGTGAGTCATCGTGGCTAGCGGGGGGATACGAGCAGTACTTC.